This T cell receptor (beta chain) stems from a study of T cell repertoires in aging, cancer and after chemotherapy. Study at large: Donors were grouped into six age bands spanning 30 or younger through 70 or older. Patients with glioblastoma brain tumors were sampled before and after temozolomide-based therapy.

TCR beta rearrangements were amplified from peripheral blood genomic DNA. Rearranged V-D-J TRB sequences were amplified with a mixed TRB-A/B primer pool. TCRdb redid the calling of the multiplex PCR reads with MiXCR, one entry per CDR3 protein. The sample shows 19,000 or so distinct CDR3 sequences, 30% to 45% of them seen only once. Study-level findings and limits: Rebound thymic output was suggested by rising median generation probability during chemotherapy in each cancer cohort. Compared with age-matched healthy donors, untreated hematological or solid cancer patients showed higher blood TCR clonality.

A word on this clonotype: Its target is not known.

Specimen: blood. The origin of this receptor is a human donor with a solid tumor.

For the CDR3, the DNA is TGCAGCGTTGTAGGGGACTCCAGATCCTACGAGCAGTACTTC. It is translated as CSVVGDSRSYEQYF. The chain carries TRBV29-1 and TRBJ2-7; tentative D call: TRBD2 (6 bases). Trimming removed 4 bases at V and 1 base at J, with 14 bases between. Looked up from germline, CDR1 is SQVTM and CDR2 is ANQGSEA. The CDR3 runs to 14 residues.